What follows are 23 T cell receptor beta chains derived from one specimen sequenced in a study of T cells after yellow fever vaccination. Via MiXCR, TCRdb re-called the 5' RACE reads, giving one row per CDR3 protein. The sample has some 240,000 distinct CDR3 sequences, about 3% seen once. Sequencing used CD4+ T cells sorted from PBMCs, obtained 10 days after the yellow fever booster vaccination. Receptors originate from a man between 18 and 35 years old who received the YFV17D yellow fever vaccine.

This clonotype appeared a few times. This rearrangement joins TRBV3-1 to TRBJ2-7; D unresolved. Germline assignment: CDR1 LGHDT and CDR2 YNNKEL (reference sequence). Trimming took 1 base from V and 4 from J, leaving 5 bases between them. The CDR3 runs 12 residues. CDR3 amino acids: CASSQGEYEQYV. CDR3 DNA sequence: TGTGCCAGCAGCCAAGGTGAATACGAGCAGTACGTC.

This clonotype was recorded at least ten times. CDR3 sequence reads: CASSREWGRTEAFF. The CDR3 nucleotides are TGTGCCAGCAGCCGAGAGTGGGGCCGCACTGAAGCTTTCTTT. The chain uses TRBV7-8 and TRBJ1-1; maybe TRBD1 (5 bases). The germline CDR1 and CDR2 sequences are SGHVS and FQNEAQ. There are 14 residues in the CDR3. Trimming took 5 bases from V and 4 from J, leaving 14 bases between them.

This clonotype was detected ten times or more. V is TRBV12-3 or TRBV12-4 and J is TRBJ1-2; D is perhaps TRBD1 (5 bases). This CDR3 contains 15 residues. The V and J ends lost 5 bases and 1 base respectively, with 14 bases between them. CDR3 coding DNA: TGTGCCAGCAGTGCCCCCATTGGGGGTAACTATGGCTACACCTTC. Its translation: CASSAPIGGNYGYTF.

This clonotype was seen many times. V and J are TRBV6-5 and TRBJ2-2; no firm D call. In germline, CDR1 is MNHEY, CDR2 SVGAGI. The V gene lost 2 bases and the J gene lost 4 bases, with 14 bases spanning the gap. The CDR3 sequence is 16 residues long. In DNA, the CDR3 is TGTGCCAGCAGTTACGAAGGGCTCCGCGGCACCGGGGAGCTGTTTTTT. Protein product: CASSYEGLRGTGELFF.

In its sample, this clonotype was seen many times. The chain has TRBV6-6 and TRBJ2-7; 9 nucleotides align to TRBD1. V lost 6 bases, J lost 6 bases, and 6 bases stayed unmatched. This CDR3 has 13 residues. CDR1 and CDR2 from the germline V gene are MNHNY and SVGAGI (reference sequence). As DNA, the CDR3 is TGTGCCAGCAGCACGACAGGGGGGAGCGAGCAGTACGTC. Protein product: CASSTTGGSEQYV.

This clonotype showed up many times. The rearrangement links TRBV20-1 to TRBJ2-5, with TRBD2 identical over 8 bases. Looked up from germline, CDR1 is DFQATT and CDR2 is SNEGSKA (reference sequence). The trim removed 6 bases at V and 4 bases at J, leaving 10 bases unmatched. The CDR3 covers 14 residues. CDR3 sequence (DNA): TGCAGTGCGTTAGCCGGGGGGGATTTAGAGACCCAGTACTTC. Protein: CSALAGGDLETQYF.

This clonotype was seen repeatedly, ten times or more. This rearrangement joins TRBV5-4 to TRBJ2-3; no firm D call. The CDR3 extends over 14 amino acids. The V gene's germline CDR1 is SGHNT and CDR2 YYREEE (reference sequence). Trimming pared 0 bases from V and 0 bases from J, leaving 5 bases between. The CDR3: CASSLDSSTDTQYF. CDR3 sequence (DNA): TGTGCCAGCAGCTTGGACTCTAGCACAGATACGCAGTATTTT.

In its sample, this clonotype was seen a few times. CDR3 DNA: TGTGCCAGCAGCCAAAAGGCGGGGAACCAAGAGACCCAGTACTTC. Translated: CASSQKAGNQETQYF. V gene TRBV4-2 combines with J gene TRBJ2-5, with D possibly matching TRBD2 (6 bases). V was cut by 2 bases and J by 0 bases, with 10 bases left in between. Germline CDR1 LGHNA, CDR2 YNFKEQ. The CDR3 has 15 residues.

This clonotype has at least ten counts. This chain joins TRBV7-2 and TRBJ2-7; D unresolved. Germline-derived CDR1 and CDR2 are SGHTA and FQGNSA. With 1 base removed from V and 3 bases from J, the gap between germline ends came to 13 bases. CDR3 length equals 15 residues. The DNA of the CDR3 is TGTGCCAGCAGCTTAGATCCGGGCTTGAACTACGAGCAGTACTTC. This encodes CASSLDPGLNYEQYF.

This clonotype was counted at least ten times. This chain joins TRBV5-1 and TRBJ2-1, with 7 bases aligning to TRBD2. CDR3 length: 15 residues. With 9 bases clipped from V and 7 bases from J, the junction kept 16 bases outside the gene matches. Germline CDR1 is SGHRS and CDR2 is YFSETQ. This CDR3 is CATAIELYSGNEQFF. In DNA form, the CDR3 reads TGCGCCACCGCAATTGAACTGTATAGCGGGAATGAGCAGTTCTTC.

Ten or more counts support this clonotype. DNA for the CDR3: TGCGCCAGCAGCTTGGCCACAGGGAGTTCACCCCTCCACTTT. It translates to CASSLATGSSPLHF. The genes are TRBV5-1 and TRBJ1-6, with D perhaps matching TRBD1 (6 bases). CDR1 and CDR2 (germline): SGHRS, YFSETQ. With 0 bases removed from V and 9 bases from J, the gap between germline ends came to 10 bases. This CDR3 spans 14 amino acids.

This clonotype was detected ten times or more. The rearrangement links TRBV7-2 to TRBJ2-5, with D perhaps being TRBD1 or TRBD2 (5 bases each). The germline V and J ends were trimmed by 6 bases and 4 bases, with 15 bases remaining between them. CDR1 is SGHTA and CDR2 is FQGNSA in the germline V gene. The CDR3 sequence is 14 residues long. The CDR3 region has the DNA TGTGCCAGCAGTTTAACTAGTAGGGGAGAGACCCAGTACTTC. This sequence encodes CASSLTSRGETQYF.

The chain is built from TRBV5-1 and TRBJ1-1, with 7 bases identical to TRBD1. This CDR3 comprises 15 residues. Germline V CDR1 and CDR2: SGHRS, YFSETQ. Trimming at V came to 5 bases and at J to 5 bases, leaving 12 bases not matched to a gene. CDR3 DNA: TGCGCCAGCAGTTCCGGGAGACAGGGTAGGACTGAAGCTTTCTTT. It translates to CASSSGRQGRTEAFF. The variable domain in full, completed from reference TRBV5-1 and TRBJ1-1, reads KAGVTQTPRYLIKTRGQQVTLSCSPISGHRSVSWYQQTPGQGLQFLFEYFSETQRNKGNFPGRFSGRQFSNSRSEMNVSTLELGDSALYLCASSSGRQGRTEAFFGQGTRLTVV.

This sequence joins TRBV7-2 and TRBJ1-3; 9 bases line up with TRBD1. CDR3 length: 14 amino acids. Germline values: CDR1 SGHTA, CDR2 FQGNSA. With 3 bases clipped from V and 5 bases from J, the junction kept 2 bases outside the gene matches. The CDR3: CASSLDRGRNTIYF. The CDR3 nucleotides read TGTGCCAGCAGCTTGGACAGGGGTAGAAACACCATATATTTT. Based on the CDR3 plus reference TRBV7-2 and TRBJ1-3, the full variable domain is GAGVSQSPSNKVTEKGKDVELRCDPISGHTALYWYRQSLGQGLEFLIYFQGNSAPDKSGLPSDRFSAERTGGSVSTLTIQRTQQEDSAVYLCASSLDRGRNTIYFGEGSWLTVV.

This clonotype showed up just a few times. J is TRBJ1-1 and V is TRBV20-1; no definite D call. Trimming pared 6 bases from V and 4 bases from J, leaving 15 bases between. In germline, CDR1 is DFQATT, CDR2 SNEGSKA (reference sequence). This CDR3 region has 13 residues. The CDR3 nucleotides are TGCAGTGCCCCCTGGTACGGAAGCACTGAAGCTTTCTTT. Amino acids: CSAPWYGSTEAFF.

This clonotype was recorded at least ten times. The chain recombines TRBV5-4 with TRBJ1-4; a possible D gene is TRBD1 (5 bases). The germline V gene has CDR1 SGHNT and CDR2 YYREEE (reference sequence). This CDR3 spans 14 amino acids. The V end lost 2 bases, the J end lost 11 bases, and 16 bases lay between the germline ends. DNA of the CDR3: TGTGCCAGCAGCTTAACAGGCTCAAACGAGAAACTGTTTTTT. It codes for CASSLTGSNEKLFF.

This clonotype was counted ten times or more. The gene calls are TRBV19 and TRBJ1-1, with D uncertain. V was trimmed by 3 bases and J by 8 bases, leaving 22 bases between them. Germline-derived CDR1 and CDR2 are LNHDA and SQIVND (reference sequence). The CDR3 extends over 16 amino acids. CDR3 DNA: TGTGCCAGTAGTATCCAGAAGTCGGGGAGGAAGAGAGAAGCTTTCTTT. Translation gives CASSIQKSGRKREAFF.

V gene TRBV2 combines with J gene TRBJ2-4; TRBD1 matches at 9 bases. The CDR3 extends over 15 amino acids. Germline lookup yields CDR1 SNHLY and CDR2 FYNNEI. The ends lost 4 bases at V and 6 bases at J; junction bases unmatched: 7. The CDR3 nucleotides read TGTGCCAGCAGTGGCGGGGACAGGGTATCAAACATTCAGTACTTC. It encodes CASSGGDRVSNIQYF.

This clonotype was observed at least ten times. This chain connects TRBV2 to TRBJ2-1; 8 bases match TRBD1. V shed 6 bases and J 5 bases; nucleotides not matched to a gene: 9. CDR1 SNHLY and CDR2 FYNNEI come from the germline V gene. The CDR3 totals 15 residues. The CDR3 bases are TGTGCCAGCAGGCCCCGGGACAGGAGCCACAATGAGCAGTTCTTC. Residues: CASRPRDRSHNEQFF.

This chain connects TRBV19 to TRBJ2-7, with TRBD1 identical over 9 bases. After removal of 5 bases from V and 4 bases from J, the junction contained 9 bases not matched to a gene. Germline values: CDR1 LNHDA, CDR2 SQIVND (reference sequence). The CDR3 loop spans 15 amino acids. The CDR3 here is CASSAVGTGRYEQYF. CDR3 DNA sequence: TGTGCCAGTAGTGCGGTTGGGACAGGGCGGTACGAGCAGTACTTC.

The chain carries TRBV7-2 and TRBJ2-7; 8 bases match TRBD1. V shed 4 bases, J shed 6 bases, and the junction held 5 bases outside the gene matches. Germline assignment: CDR1 SGHTA and CDR2 FQGNSA. The CDR3 contains 13 residues. CDR3 in DNA: TGTGCCAGCAGCTCCCTCCAGGGGGCCGAGCAGTACGTC. Protein sequence: CASSSLQGAEQYV.

This clonotype showed up many times. The chain carries TRBV7-3 and TRBJ1-1; possible D gene TRBD1, 6 bases. The CDR3 extends over 13 amino acids. The ends were cut back, 8 bases at V and 1 base at J, with 11 bases in the middle. Germline CDR1 SGHTA, CDR2 FQGTGA. CDR3 region: CASQTGPNTEAFF. The CDR3, as DNA: TGTGCCAGCCAGACAGGACCGAACACTGAAGCTTTCTTT. The full variable domain, with the rest looked up from reference TRBV7-3 and TRBJ1-1, is GAGVSQTPSNKVTEKGKYVELRCDPISGHTALYWYRQSLGQGPEFLIYFQGTGAADDSGLPNDRFFAVRPEGSVSTLKIQRTERGDSAVYLCASQTGPNTEAFFGQGTRLTVV.

This clonotype came up many times. The chain is built from TRBV6-2 or TRBV6-3 and TRBJ1-5; 9 bases align to TRBD1. Trimming removed 6 bases from V and 5 bases from J; junction bases left unmatched: 8. The germline V gene has CDR1 MNHEY and CDR2 SVGEGT. The CDR3 is made up of 15 amino acids. The DNA for the CDR3 is TGTGCCAGCAGATTACCCGGGACAGGGCATCAGCCCCAGCATTTT. It is translated as CASRLPGTGHQPQHF.